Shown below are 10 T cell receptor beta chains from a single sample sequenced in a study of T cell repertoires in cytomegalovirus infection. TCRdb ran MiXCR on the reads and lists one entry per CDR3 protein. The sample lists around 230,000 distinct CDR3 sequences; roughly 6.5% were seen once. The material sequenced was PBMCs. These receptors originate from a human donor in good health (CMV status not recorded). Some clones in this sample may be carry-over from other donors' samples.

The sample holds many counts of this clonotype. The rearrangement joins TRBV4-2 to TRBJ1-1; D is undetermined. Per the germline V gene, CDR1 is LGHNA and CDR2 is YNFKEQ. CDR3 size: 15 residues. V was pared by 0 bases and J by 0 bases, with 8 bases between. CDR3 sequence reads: CASSQESLLNTEAFF. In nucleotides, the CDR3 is TGTGCCAGCAGCCAAGAATCCCTCCTGAACACTGAAGCTTTCTTT.

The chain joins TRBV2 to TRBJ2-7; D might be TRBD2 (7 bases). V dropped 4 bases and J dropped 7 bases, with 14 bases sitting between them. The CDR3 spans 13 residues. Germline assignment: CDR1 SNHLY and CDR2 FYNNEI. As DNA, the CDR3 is TGTGCCAGCAGTGGGGGGGGACAAAGGGAGCAGTACTTC. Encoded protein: CASSGGGQREQYF.

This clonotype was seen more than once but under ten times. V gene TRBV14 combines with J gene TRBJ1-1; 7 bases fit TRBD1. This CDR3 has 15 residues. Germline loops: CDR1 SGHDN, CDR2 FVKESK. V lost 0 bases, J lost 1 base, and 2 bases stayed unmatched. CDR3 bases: TGTGCCAGCAGCCAAGAAAAGGGGGCGAACACTGAAGCTTTCTTT. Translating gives CASSQEKGANTEAFF.

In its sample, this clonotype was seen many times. The chain's CDR3 is CASSLSGTGGLEQYF. The DNA of the CDR3 is TGTGCCAGCAGCCTCTCCGGGACAGGGGGATTGGAGCAGTACTTC. This chain links TRBV4-2 with TRBJ2-7, with 11 bases matching TRBD1. The CDR3 is made up of 15 amino acids. Germline trimming cut 4 bases from V and 7 bases from J; bases unmatched to any gene: 9. CDR1 is LGHNA, CDR2 YNFKEQ, per germline.

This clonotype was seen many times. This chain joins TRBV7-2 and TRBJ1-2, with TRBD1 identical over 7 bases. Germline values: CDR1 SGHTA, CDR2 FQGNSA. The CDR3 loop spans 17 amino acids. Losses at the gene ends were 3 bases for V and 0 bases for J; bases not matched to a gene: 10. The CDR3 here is CASSFLGTALSNYGYTF. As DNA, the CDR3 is TGTGCCAGCAGCTTCTTGGGGACAGCTCTCTCTAACTATGGCTACACCTTC.

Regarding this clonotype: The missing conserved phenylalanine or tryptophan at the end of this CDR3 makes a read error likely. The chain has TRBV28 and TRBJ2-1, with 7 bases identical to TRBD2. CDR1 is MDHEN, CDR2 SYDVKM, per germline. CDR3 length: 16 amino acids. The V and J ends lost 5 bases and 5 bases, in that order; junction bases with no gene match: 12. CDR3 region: CASSPAPSGLNNEQFL. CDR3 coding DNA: TGTGCCAGCAGTCCCGCACCTAGCGGACTCAACAATGAGCAGTTCTTA.

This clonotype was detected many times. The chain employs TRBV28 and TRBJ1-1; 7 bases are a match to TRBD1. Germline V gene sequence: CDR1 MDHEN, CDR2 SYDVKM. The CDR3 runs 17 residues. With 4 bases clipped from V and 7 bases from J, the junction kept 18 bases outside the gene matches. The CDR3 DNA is TGTGCCAGCAGTTCTCTGAAACAGGGGCGAACGACGCGTGAAGCTTTCTTT. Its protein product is CASSSLKQGRTTREAFF.

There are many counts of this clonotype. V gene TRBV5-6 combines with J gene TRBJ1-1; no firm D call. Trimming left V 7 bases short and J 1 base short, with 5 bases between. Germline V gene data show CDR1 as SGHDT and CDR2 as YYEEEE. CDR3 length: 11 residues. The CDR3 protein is CASGRNTEAFF. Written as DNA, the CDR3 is TGTGCCAGCGGGAGGAACACTGAAGCTTTCTTT.

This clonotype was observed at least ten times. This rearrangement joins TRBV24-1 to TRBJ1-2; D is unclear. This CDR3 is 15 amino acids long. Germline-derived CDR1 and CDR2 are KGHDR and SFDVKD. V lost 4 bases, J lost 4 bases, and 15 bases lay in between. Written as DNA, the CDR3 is TGTGCCACCAGTGACCCTGAAGAGACGCTCTATGGCTACACCTTC. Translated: CATSDPEETLYGYTF.

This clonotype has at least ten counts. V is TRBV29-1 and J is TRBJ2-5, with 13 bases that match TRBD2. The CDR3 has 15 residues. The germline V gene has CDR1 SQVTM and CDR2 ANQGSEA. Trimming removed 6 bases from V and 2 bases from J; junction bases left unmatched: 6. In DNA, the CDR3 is TGCAGCGTGGAGGGACTAGCGGGGCAACAAGAGACCCAGTACTTC. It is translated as CSVEGLAGQQETQYF.